The 21 T cell receptor beta chains below come from one sample, sequenced in a study of T-cell reconstitution after alpha-beta-depleted transplantation in children. Preparation of the TCRbeta library used unique molecular identifiers. TCRdb analysed the PCR reads with MiXCR anew, one entry per CDR3 protein. The sample has about 590,000 distinct CDR3 sequences; roughly 13% are singletons. The input for sequencing was PBMCs, mostly from graft donor cells, taken 360 days after TCRalphabeta/CD19-depleted stem cell transplant. These receptors were obtained from a male patient between 5 and 17 years old who had a stem cell transplant for acute myeloid leukemia, so the T cells may come from the graft donor.

This clonotype was recorded many times. The CDR3 loop reads CASSPLALGNEQFF. The CDR3 nucleotides read TGTGCCAGTAGTCCCCTAGCTTTGGGGAATGAGCAGTTCTTC. The chain combines TRBV19 with TRBJ2-1, with D possibly matching TRBD2 (5 bases). This CDR3 comprises 14 residues. The germline CDR1 and CDR2 sequences are LNHDA and SQIVND (reference sequence). Trimming stripped 5 bases from V and 7 bases from J, with 15 bases between.

The chain has TRBV9 and TRBJ2-5; TRBD2 matches at 11 bases. Germline trimming cut 3 bases from V and 2 bases from J; bases unmatched to any gene: 3. Germline CDR1 is SGDLS and CDR2 is YYNGEE. The CDR3 contains 15 residues. The DNA of the CDR3 is TGTGCCAGCAGCGCGACTAGCGGGATACAAGAGACCCAGTACTTC. Its translation: CASSATSGIQETQYF.

This clonotype was detected a few times. The rearrangement uses TRBV7-8 and TRBJ2-2; the match to TRBD1 covers 8 bases. V was pared by 4 bases and J by 5 bases, with 18 bases of the junction left unmatched. Germline lookup yields CDR1 SGHVS and CDR2 FQNEAQ. The length of the CDR3 is 19 residues. CDR3 protein: CASSSRGGSRGRKTGELFF. CDR3 bases: TGTGCCAGCAGCTCCCGCGGCGGTTCCAGGGGGCGAAAAACCGGGGAGCTGTTTTTT.

V and J are TRBV12-3 or TRBV12-4 and TRBJ2-7, with D perhaps assigned TRBD1 or TRBD2 (6 bases each). The CDR3 runs 14 residues. V lost 1 base, J lost 2 bases, and 9 bases lay in between. CDR3 protein: CASSLEGGPYEQYF. Here the CDR3 DNA reads TGTGCCAGCAGTTTAGAGGGGGGTCCCTACGAGCAGTACTTC.

The chain joins TRBV15 to TRBJ2-1; D is tentatively TRBD1 or TRBD2 (5 bases each). Germline assignment: CDR1 LNHNV and CDR2 YYDKDF (reference sequence). The CDR3 covers 14 residues. Trimming took off 4 bases at V and 7 bases at J, with 14 bases between the two ends. CDR3 loop: CATSTGTIMNEQFF. The CDR3 bases are TGTGCCACCAGCACCGGGACCATAATGAATGAGCAGTTCTTC.

In DNA form, the CDR3 reads TGCAGTGAGATGAGGGGGAAAGAAGCCAAAAACATTCAGTACTTC. As protein: CSEMRGKEAKNIQYF. J is TRBJ2-4 and V is TRBV20-1; a possible D gene is TRBD1 (6 bases). V was clipped by 7 bases and J by 0 bases, with 16 bases between them. The CDR3 runs to 15 residues. Germline assignment: CDR1 DFQATT and CDR2 SNEGSKA (reference sequence).

This clonotype was observed a handful of times. The V and J genes are TRBV20-1 and TRBJ2-1; perhaps TRBD1 as D (6 bases). The CDR3 runs 13 residues. Germline lookup yields CDR1 DFQATT and CDR2 SNEGSKA (reference sequence). V lost 3 bases, J lost 4 bases, and 10 bases lay in between. For the CDR3, the DNA is TGCAGTGCTAGGGGGGCCATTTACAATGAGCAGTTCTTC. Translating it yields CSARGAIYNEQFF.

CDR3 region: CSASPPGRGLAINEQFF. The CDR3 bases are TGCAGTGCTAGCCCCCCGGGCAGGGGACTAGCGATCAATGAGCAGTTCTTC. The chain is built from TRBV20-1 and TRBJ2-1, with TRBD2 identical over 10 bases. With 3 bases clipped from V and 6 bases from J, the junction kept 14 bases outside the gene matches. The CDR3 has 17 residues. In germline, CDR1 is DFQATT, CDR2 SNEGSKA (reference sequence).

The table lists this clonotype with many counts. The chain couples TRBV29-1 to TRBJ2-1, with TRBD2 identical over 8 bases. Losses at the gene ends were 6 bases for V and 10 bases for J; bases not matched to a gene: 8. This CDR3 is built from 12 residues. CDR1 and CDR2 (germline): SQVTM, ANQGSEA. The CDR3 sequence is CSVRTIAGEQFF. DNA for the CDR3: TGCAGCGTCCGGACTATAGCGGGAGAGCAGTTCTTC.

This clonotype was seen many times. V gene TRBV12-3 or TRBV12-4 combines with J gene TRBJ2-7, with TRBD2 matching over 10 bases. After removal of 6 bases from V and 5 bases from J, the junction contained 7 bases not matched to a gene. The CDR3 spans 14 residues. In nucleotides, the CDR3 is TGTGCCAGCAGGCCTAGCGGGAGTTTGCACGAGCAGTACTTC. The encoded protein is CASRPSGSLHEQYF.

V usage is TRBV28 and J usage is TRBJ2-7; the D gene could be TRBD1 or TRBD2 (5 bases each). The germline V gene encodes CDR1 MDHEN and CDR2 SYDVKM. CDR3 length equals 14 residues. V lost 6 bases, J lost 4 bases, and 16 bases lay in between. The CDR3 DNA follows: TGTGCCAGCAGCGGGACGGTTCCCCGATACGAGCAGTACTTC. Protein: CASSGTVPRYEQYF.

There are many counts of this clonotype. The V call is TRBV12-3 or TRBV12-4, the J call TRBJ2-1; 8 nucleotides match TRBD2. Unmatched junction bases numbered 4, after V lost 6 bases and J lost 3 bases. CDR3 length: 14 residues. CDR3 sequence (DNA): TGTGCCAGCAGGAAGACTAGCGACTACAATGAGCAGTTCTTC. Residues: CASRKTSDYNEQFF.

The rearrangement joins TRBV5-1 to TRBJ2-2, with 7 nucleotides matching TRBD1. Germline CDR1 is SGHRS and CDR2 is YFSETQ. The CDR3 length is 16 residues. The J segment lost 3 bases and the V segment lost 0 bases, leaving 5 bases of the junction unmatched. The CDR3 nucleotides read TGCGCCAGCAGCTTGGTAGGGACAGCCCACACCGGGGAGCTGTTTTTT. Translated, it gives CASSLVGTAHTGELFF.

This clonotype showed up many times. The CDR3 DNA follows: TGCGCCAGCAGCTTGGAGAGAACGAGCTCCTACAATGAGCAGTTCTTC. Its translation is CASSLERTSSYNEQFF. The chain is built from TRBV5-1 and TRBJ2-1, with unresolved D. This CDR3 is built from 16 residues. V dropped 0 bases and J dropped 0 bases, with 10 bases sitting between them. In germline, CDR1 is SGHRS, CDR2 YFSETQ.

The sample holds many counts of this clonotype. V gene TRBV7-2 combines with J gene TRBJ2-5; possibly TRBD1 for D (6 bases). Germline V gene sequence: CDR1 SGHTA, CDR2 FQGNSA. V lost 1 base and J lost 0, with 12 bases in between. The CDR3 runs to 16 residues. The CDR3 protein is CASSLVGTSNQETQYF. The CDR3 DNA is TGTGCCAGCAGCTTAGTGGGGACAAGTAACCAAGAGACCCAGTACTTC.

This clonotype was counted a few times. This chain connects TRBV19 to TRBJ2-2; 9 positions match TRBD2. V was clipped by 7 bases and J by 7 bases; unmatched bases: 13. Germline CDR1 LNHDA, CDR2 SQIVND (reference sequence). The CDR3 length is 16 residues. The CDR3 here is CASMRAGGPIVGELFF. As DNA, the CDR3 is TGTGCCAGTATGAGGGCGGGAGGGCCTATCGTCGGGGAGCTGTTTTTT.

Many counts were recorded for this clonotype. The genes are TRBV5-1 and TRBJ2-1; D is possibly TRBD2 (6 bases). The germline V gene has CDR1 SGHRS and CDR2 YFSETQ. V dropped 0 bases and J dropped 0 bases, with 13 bases sitting between them. The CDR3 has 17 amino acids. For the CDR3, the DNA is TGCGCCAGCAGCTTGGAAGGCGGGATGAGCTCCTACAATGAGCAGTTCTTC. Amino acids: CASSLEGGMSSYNEQFF. Full variable domain (missing parts from reference TRBV5-1 and TRBJ2-1): KAGVTQTPRYLIKTRGQQVTLSCSPISGHRSVSWYQQTPGQGLQFLFEYFSETQRNKGNFPGRFSGRQFSNSRSEMNVSTLELGDSALYLCASSLEGGMSSYNEQFFGPGTRLTVL.

The CDR3 DNA reads TGTGCCAGCAGTTTCTCCCGAGCCGCCCACGAGCAGTACTTC. Translation gives CASSFSRAAHEQYF. V is TRBV27 and J is TRBJ2-7; D is undetermined. The CDR3 spans 14 residues. Germline V gives CDR1 MNHEY, CDR2 SMNVEV (reference sequence). Trimming took off 3 bases at V and 5 bases at J, with 14 bases between the two ends.

The table lists this clonotype with a few counts. The V gene is TRBV7-3, the J gene TRBJ1-1; unclear D gene. V lost 1 base to trimming and J lost 0 bases, with 12 bases between them. CDR1 SGHTA and CDR2 FQGTGA come from the germline V gene. The CDR3 length is 16 residues. CDR3 region: CASSLSRPSMNTEAFF. CDR3 DNA: TGTGCCAGCAGCTTAAGTCGGCCAAGCATGAACACTGAAGCTTTCTTT.

The J gene is TRBJ2-3, the V gene TRBV20-1; D might be TRBD1 or TRBD2, each matching 5 bases. Germline CDR1 DFQATT, CDR2 SNEGSKA (reference sequence). The CDR3 is 14 amino acids. V gave up 5 bases and J gave up 0 bases, with 12 bases separating them. CDR3: CSALPGTSTDTQYF. As DNA, the CDR3 is TGCAGTGCTTTACCCGGGACCAGCACAGATACGCAGTATTTT.

This clonotype was observed at least ten times. The chain couples TRBV4-1 to TRBJ1-2; 7 nucleotides agree with TRBD1. In germline, CDR1 is MGHRA, CDR2 YSYEKL. The trim removed 1 base at V and 5 bases at J, leaving 4 bases unmatched. The CDR3 contains 14 residues. The CDR3 bases are TGCGCCAGCAGCCAAGCGGGACAGCAATATGGCTACACCTTC. Its translation is CASSQAGQQYGYTF.